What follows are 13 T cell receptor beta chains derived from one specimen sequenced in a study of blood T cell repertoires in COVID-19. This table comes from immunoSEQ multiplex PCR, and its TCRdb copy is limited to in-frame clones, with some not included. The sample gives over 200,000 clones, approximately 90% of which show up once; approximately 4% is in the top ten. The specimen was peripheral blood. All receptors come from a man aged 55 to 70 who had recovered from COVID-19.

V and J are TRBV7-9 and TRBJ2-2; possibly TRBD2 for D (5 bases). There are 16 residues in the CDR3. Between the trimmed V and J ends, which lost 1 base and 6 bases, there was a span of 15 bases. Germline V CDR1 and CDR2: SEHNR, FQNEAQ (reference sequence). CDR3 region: CASSLVNAGAAGELFF. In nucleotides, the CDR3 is TGTGCCAGCAGCTTAGTCAACGCAGGAGCGGCCGGGGAGCTGTTTTTT.

CDR3 in DNA: TGTGCCATCAGTGAGTCGGTAAAGGGACAGATTCTAGAGACCCAGTACTTC. Translation gives CAISESVKGQILETQYF. The rearrangement links TRBV10-3 to TRBJ2-5; TRBD1 matches at 7 bases. Per the germline V gene, CDR1 is ENHRY and CDR2 is SYGVKD. V shed 0 bases and J 4 bases; nucleotides not matched to a gene: 11. The CDR3 runs 17 residues.

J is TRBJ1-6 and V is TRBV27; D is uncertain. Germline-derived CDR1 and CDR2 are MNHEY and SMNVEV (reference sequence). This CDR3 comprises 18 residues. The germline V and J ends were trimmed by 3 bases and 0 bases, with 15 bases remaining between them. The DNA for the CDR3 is TGTGCCAGCAGTTTCACTAGGACCCCGGGCTCCTATAATTCACCCCTCCACTTT. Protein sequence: CASSFTRTPGSYNSPLHF.

For the CDR3, the DNA is TGTGCCAGCAGCCAAGCGAGGGTAGAAGGGACCCAGTACTTC. The encoded protein is CASSQARVEGTQYF. The genes are TRBV3-1 (or the pseudogene TRBV3-2) and TRBJ2-5, with a possible D match to TRBD2 (5 bases). The CDR3 has 14 residues. In germline, CDR1 is LGHDT, CDR2 YNNKEL (reference sequence). V lost 1 base and J 7 bases, leaving 13 bases between the germline ends.

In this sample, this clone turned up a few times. The CDR3 is CASSQGHTGELFF. CDR3 bases: TGTGCCAGCAGCCAAGGGCACACCGGGGAGCTGTTTTTT. This chain joins TRBV3-1 (or the pseudogene TRBV3-2) and TRBJ2-2; D not resolved. Trimming shortened V by 1 base and J by 3 bases, and 3 bases separated the two germline ends. The germline CDR1 and CDR2 sequences are LGHDT and YNNKEL (reference sequence). CDR3 size: 13 residues.

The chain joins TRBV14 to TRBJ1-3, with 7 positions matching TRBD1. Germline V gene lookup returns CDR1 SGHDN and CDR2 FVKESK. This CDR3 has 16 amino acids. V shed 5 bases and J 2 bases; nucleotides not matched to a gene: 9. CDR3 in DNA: TGTGCCAGCAGCAGACAGGGATTTCTTGCTGGAAACACCATATATTTT. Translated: CASSRQGFLAGNTIYF.

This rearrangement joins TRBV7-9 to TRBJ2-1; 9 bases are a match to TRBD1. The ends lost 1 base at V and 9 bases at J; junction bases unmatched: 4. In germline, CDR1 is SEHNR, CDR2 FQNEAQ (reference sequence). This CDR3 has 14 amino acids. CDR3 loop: CASSLVDRGGEQFF. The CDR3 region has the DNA TGTGCCAGCAGCTTAGTGGACAGGGGAGGTGAGCAGTTCTTC.

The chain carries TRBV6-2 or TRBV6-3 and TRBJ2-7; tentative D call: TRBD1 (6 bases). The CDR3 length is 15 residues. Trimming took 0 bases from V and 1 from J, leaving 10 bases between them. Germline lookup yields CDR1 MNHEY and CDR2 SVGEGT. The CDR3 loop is CASSYSGGTSYEQYF. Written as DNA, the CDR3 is TGTGCCAGCAGTTACTCAGGGGGTACGTCCTACGAGCAGTACTTC.

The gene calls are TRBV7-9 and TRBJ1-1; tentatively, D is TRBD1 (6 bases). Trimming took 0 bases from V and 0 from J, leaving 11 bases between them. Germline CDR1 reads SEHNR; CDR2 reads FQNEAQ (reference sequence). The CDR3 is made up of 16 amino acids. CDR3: CASSLAGAGLNTEAFF. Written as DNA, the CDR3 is TGTGCCAGCAGCTTAGCGGGGGCAGGCCTGAACACTGAAGCTTTCTTT.

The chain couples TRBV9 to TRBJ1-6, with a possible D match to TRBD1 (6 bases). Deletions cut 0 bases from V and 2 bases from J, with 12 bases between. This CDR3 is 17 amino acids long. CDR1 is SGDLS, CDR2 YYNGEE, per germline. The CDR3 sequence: CASSVAGGPTYNSPLHF. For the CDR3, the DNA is TGTGCCAGCAGCGTAGCCGGGGGGCCGACCTATAATTCACCCCTCCACTTT.

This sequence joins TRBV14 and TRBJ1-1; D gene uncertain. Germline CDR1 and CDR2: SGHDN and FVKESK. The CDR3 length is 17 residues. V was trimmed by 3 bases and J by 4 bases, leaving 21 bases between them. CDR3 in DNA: TGTGCCAGCAGCCACCTAATGGCCGAGGCACGCGGCACTGAAGCTTTCTTT. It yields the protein CASSHLMAEARGTEAFF.

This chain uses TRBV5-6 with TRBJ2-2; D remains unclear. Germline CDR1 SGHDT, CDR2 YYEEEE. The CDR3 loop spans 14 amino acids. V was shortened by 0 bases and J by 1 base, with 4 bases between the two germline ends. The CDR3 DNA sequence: TGTGCCAGCAGCTTGGGACAGAACACCGGGGAGCTGTTTTTT. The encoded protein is CASSLGQNTGELFF. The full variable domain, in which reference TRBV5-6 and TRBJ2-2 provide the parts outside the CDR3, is DAGVTQSPTHLIKTRGQQVTLRCSPKSGHDTVSWYQQALGQGPQFIFQYYEEEERQRGNFPDRFSGHQFPNYSSELNVNALLLGDSALYLCASSLGQNTGELFFGEGSRLTVL.

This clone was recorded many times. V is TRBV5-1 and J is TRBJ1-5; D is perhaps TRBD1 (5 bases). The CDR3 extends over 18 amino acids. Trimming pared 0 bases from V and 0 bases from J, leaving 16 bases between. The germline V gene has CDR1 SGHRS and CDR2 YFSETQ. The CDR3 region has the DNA TGCGCCAGCAGCTTGGTCCCCCAGGGTCGTGGTAGCAATCAGCCCCAGCATTTT. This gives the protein CASSLVPQGRGSNQPQHF.